These T cell receptor beta chains were read from a single sample in a study of T cells in Graves' hyperthyroidism and ophthalmopathy. Via MiXCR, TCRdb re-called the multiplex PCR reads, giving one row per CDR3 protein. The sample records roughly 360,000 distinct CDR3 sequences, about 13% being singletons. Specimen: blood. All receptors derive from a man aged 25 to 45 with Graves' hyperthyroidism that later progressed to Graves' ophthalmopathy. CDR3s include the opening cysteine and the closing phenylalanine or tryptophan. Fields, in order: V gene, D gene, J gene, clone size, CDR3 protein, CDR3 DNA. The D gene is left open where the match is weak. Some rows have no size entry. The others give once, few or many, or a class for an expanded clone.

v_call: TRBV5-1; d_call: NA; j_call: TRBJ1-1; clone_size: many; cdr3_aa: CASSFQGMNTEAFF; cdr3_nt: TGCGCCAGCAGCTTCCAGGGAATGAACACTGAAGCTTTCTTT
v_call: TRBV20-1; d_call: TRBD1; j_call: TRBJ2-7; clone_size: many; cdr3_aa: CSAKSGTGGYEQYF; cdr3_nt: TGCAGTGCTAAATCCGGGACAGGGGGCTACGAGCAGTACTTC
v_call: TRBV11-2; d_call: NA; j_call: TRBJ1-4; clone_size: few; cdr3_aa: CASRRLDEKLFF; cdr3_nt: TGTGCCAGCAGGCGGCTAGATGAAAAACTGTTTTTT
v_call: TRBV29-1; d_call: TRBD1; j_call: TRBJ1-3; clone_size: NA; cdr3_aa: CSAIGDRRRNTIYF; cdr3_nt: TGCAGCGCCATTGGGGACAGGAGGAGAAACACCATATATTTT
v_call: TRBV6-5; d_call: NA; j_call: TRBJ1-1; clone_size: NA; cdr3_aa: CANSYSPGMNTEAFF; cdr3_nt: TGTGCCAACAGTTACTCTCCGGGGATGAACACTGAAGCTTTCTTT
v_call: TRBV13; d_call: TRBD2; j_call: TRBJ2-3; clone_size: NA; cdr3_aa: CASSSPLRGVLTDTQYF; cdr3_nt: TGTGCCAGCAGCTCCCCTCTCCGGGGGGTCCTCACAGATACGCAGTATTTT
v_call: TRBV5-4; d_call: NA; j_call: TRBJ2-7; clone_size: many; cdr3_aa: CASSLSGAYEQYF; cdr3_nt: TGTGCCAGCAGCTTGTCAGGGGCCTACGAGCAGTACTTC
v_call: TRBV2; d_call: NA; j_call: TRBJ2-4; clone_size: few; cdr3_aa: CAGRAFAKNIQYF; cdr3_nt: TGTGCCGGTCGGGCCTTTGCCAAAAACATTCAGTACTTC
v_call: TRBV6-1; d_call: TRBD1; j_call: TRBJ1-6; clone_size: few; cdr3_aa: CASATGESSPLHF; cdr3_nt: TGTGCCAGCGCGACAGGGGAGAGTTCACCCCTCCACTTT
v_call: TRBV5-8; d_call: NA; j_call: TRBJ2-7; clone_size: few; cdr3_aa: CASSMANSWYEQYF; cdr3_nt: TGTGCCAGCAGCATGGCTAACTCGTGGTACGAGCAGTACTTC
v_call: TRBV29-1; d_call: NA; j_call: TRBJ2-7; clone_size: many; cdr3_aa: CSVEGRREYEQYF; cdr3_nt: TGCAGCGTTGAAGGAAGGCGGGAATACGAGCAGTACTTC
v_call: TRBV7-8; d_call: TRBD1; j_call: TRBJ2-5; clone_size: many; cdr3_aa: CASSPGGTGGIETQYF; cdr3_nt: TGTGCCAGCAGCCCAGGGGGGACAGGGGGCATAGAGACCCAGTACTTC
v_call: TRBV12-3/TRBV12-4; d_call: NA; j_call: TRBJ2-5; clone_size: few; cdr3_aa: CASSLAGTVETQYF; cdr3_nt: TGTGCCAGCAGTTTGGCGGGGACGGTAGAGACCCAGTACTTC
v_call: TRBV28; d_call: NA; j_call: TRBJ1-4; clone_size: many; cdr3_aa: CASSSTRVPRTNEKLFF; cdr3_nt: TGTGCCAGCAGTTCTACCAGGGTACCCCGAACTAATGAAAAACTGTTTTTT
v_call: TRBV5-4; d_call: TRBD2; j_call: TRBJ2-3; clone_size: few; cdr3_aa: CASSSRLAGASTDTQYF; cdr3_nt: TGTGCCAGCAGCTCCCGACTAGCGGGGGCAAGCACAGATACGCAGTATTTT
v_call: TRBV20-1; d_call: NA; j_call: TRBJ1-6; clone_size: few; cdr3_aa: CSARDRQFPSYNSPLHF; cdr3_nt: TGCAGTGCTAGAGATCGGCAGTTCCCCTCCTATAATTCACCCCTCCACTTT
v_call: TRBV6-1; d_call: NA; j_call: TRBJ2-3; clone_size: NA; cdr3_aa: CAIGASDTQYF; cdr3_nt: TGTGCCATCGGGGCCTCAGATACGCAGTATTTT
v_call: TRBV5-1; d_call: NA; j_call: TRBJ1-2; clone_size: NA; cdr3_aa: CASSPNRMYGYTF; cdr3_nt: TGCGCCAGCAGCCCCAATCGGATGTATGGCTACACCTTC
v_call: TRBV7-8; d_call: NA; j_call: TRBJ1-5; clone_size: NA; cdr3_aa: CASSPHGGWNQPQHF; cdr3_nt: TGTGCCAGCAGCCCCCACGGGGGCTGGAATCAGCCCCAGCATTTT
v_call: TRBV20-1; d_call: NA; j_call: TRBJ1-1; clone_size: few; cdr3_aa: CSGHLNTEAFF; cdr3_nt: TGCAGTGGACACCTGAACACTGAAGCTTTCTTT
v_call: TRBV11-2; d_call: TRBD1; j_call: TRBJ2-6; clone_size: few; cdr3_aa: CASSFHSFDRAGANVLTF; cdr3_nt: TGTGCCAGCAGCTTCCATTCATTCGACAGGGCTGGGGCCAACGTCCTGACTTTC
v_call: TRBV11-2; d_call: NA; j_call: TRBJ1-2; clone_size: many; cdr3_aa: CASSLGPLGGYYGYTF; cdr3_nt: TGTGCCAGCAGCCTAGGTCCCCTAGGAGGGTACTATGGCTACACCTTC
v_call: TRBV6-2/TRBV6-3; d_call: NA; j_call: TRBJ2-1; clone_size: many; cdr3_aa: CASSLTGEPFNEQFF; cdr3_nt: TGTGCCAGCAGTTTGACGGGGGAGCCTTTTAATGAGCAGTTCTTC
v_call: TRBV12-3/TRBV12-4; d_call: NA; j_call: TRBJ1-4; clone_size: NA; cdr3_aa: CASSLPGAYEKLFF; cdr3_nt: TGTGCCAGCAGTTTACCAGGTGCCTATGAAAAACTGTTTTTT
v_call: TRBV20-1; d_call: NA; j_call: TRBJ1-6; clone_size: many; cdr3_aa: CSARERSSYNSPLHF; cdr3_nt: TGCAGTGCTCGAGAGCGGAGCTCCTATAATTCACCCCTCCACTTT
v_call: TRBV5-1; d_call: TRBD1; j_call: TRBJ2-7; clone_size: NA; cdr3_aa: CASSSGTGGRSYGQYF; cdr3_nt: TGCGCCAGCAGCTCGGGGACAGGGGGCCGGTCCTACGGGCAGTACTTC
v_call: TRBV2; d_call: NA; j_call: TRBJ1-1; clone_size: many; cdr3_aa: CASGPGRKRTEAFF; cdr3_nt: TGTGCCAGCGGGCCGGGGCGCAAACGGACTGAAGCTTTCTTT
v_call: TRBV6-1; d_call: NA; j_call: TRBJ1-5; clone_size: NA; cdr3_aa: CASIKVPGQPQHF; cdr3_nt: TGTGCCAGCATCAAGGTCCCGGGTCAGCCCCAGCATTTT
v_call: TRBV7-3; d_call: TRBD1; j_call: TRBJ2-2; clone_size: few; cdr3_aa: CASSPRGPNTGELFF; cdr3_nt: TGTGCCAGCAGCCCAAGGGGGCCTAACACCGGGGAGCTGTTTTTT
v_call: TRBV5-1; d_call: NA; j_call: TRBJ2-7; clone_size: few; cdr3_aa: CASSPNVGGNEQYF; cdr3_nt: TGCGCCAGCAGCCCCAACGTCGGGGGCAACGAGCAGTACTTC
v_call: TRBV6-1; d_call: NA; j_call: TRBJ1-1; clone_size: many; cdr3_aa: CASSYSWVLNTEAFF; cdr3_nt: TGTGCCAGCAGTTATTCTTGGGTTCTGAACACTGAAGCTTTCTTT
v_call: TRBV29-1; d_call: NA; j_call: TRBJ2-5; clone_size: few; cdr3_aa: CSVDPGLHQETQYF; cdr3_nt: TGCAGCGTTGACCCGGGACTCCACCAAGAGACCCAGTACTTC